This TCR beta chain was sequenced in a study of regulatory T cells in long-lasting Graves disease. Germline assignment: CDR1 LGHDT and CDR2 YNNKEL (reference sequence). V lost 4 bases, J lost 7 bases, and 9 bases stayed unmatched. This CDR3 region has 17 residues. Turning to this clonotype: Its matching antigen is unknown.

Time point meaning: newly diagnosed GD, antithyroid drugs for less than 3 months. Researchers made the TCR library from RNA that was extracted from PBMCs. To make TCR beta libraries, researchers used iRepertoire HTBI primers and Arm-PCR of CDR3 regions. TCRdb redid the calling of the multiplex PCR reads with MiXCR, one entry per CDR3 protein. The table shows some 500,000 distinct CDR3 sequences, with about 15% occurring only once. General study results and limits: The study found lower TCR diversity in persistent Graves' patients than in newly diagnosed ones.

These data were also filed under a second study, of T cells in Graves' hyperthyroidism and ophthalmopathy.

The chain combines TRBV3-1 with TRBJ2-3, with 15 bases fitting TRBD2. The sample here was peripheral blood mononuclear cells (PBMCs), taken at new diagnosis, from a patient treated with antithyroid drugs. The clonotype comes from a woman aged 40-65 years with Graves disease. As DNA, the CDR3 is TGTGCCAGCAGCCGAGGACTAGCGGGGGGGGCCGCAAATACGCAGTATTTT. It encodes CASSRGLAGGAANTQYF.